Presented here are 14 T cell receptor beta chains from one specimen sequenced in a study of blood T cell repertoires in COVID-19. Libraries were prepared by immunoSEQ multiplex PCR; TCRdb keeps only in-frame clonotypes and omits some of them. The sample has about 120,000 clones, nearly 90% seen once. What was sequenced was peripheral blood. The receptors originated from a human donor in a cohort sampled during active COVID-19.

V usage is TRBV4-2 and J usage is TRBJ2-7, with 9 bases fitting TRBD1. Germline trimming cut 0 bases from V and 3 bases from J; bases unmatched to any gene: 6. CDR3 length: 16 amino acids. Germline loops: CDR1 LGHNA, CDR2 YNFKEQ. CDR3 amino acids: CASSQDPGQGGYEQYF. As DNA, the CDR3 is TGTGCCAGCAGCCAAGATCCGGGACAGGGAGGCTACGAGCAGTACTTC.

The CDR3 here is CASSVGTATQYF. CDR3 DNA sequence: TGTGCCAGCAGCGTGGGGACAGCCACCCAGTACTTC. The chain combines TRBV7-2 with TRBJ2-5; 7 bases are a match to TRBD1. The germline gives CDR1 SGHTA, CDR2 FQGNSA. This CDR3 region has 12 residues. The junction had 5 bases not matched to a gene; V was cut back by 5 bases and J by 8 bases.

This clone was recorded a few times. The CDR3 sequence is CASSQERQGTGKLFF. The DNA of the CDR3 is TGCGCCAGCAGCCAAGAAAGACAGGGGACAGGAAAACTGTTTTTT. The genes are TRBV4-1 and TRBJ1-4; 8 bases are a match to TRBD1. Germline V gene lookup returns CDR1 MGHRA and CDR2 YSYEKL. CDR3 length equals 15 residues. With 0 bases clipped from V and 10 bases from J, the junction kept 7 bases outside the gene matches.

This clone was observed a single time. The V and J genes are TRBV5-1 and TRBJ2-7, with 7 bases that match TRBD2. V shed 2 bases and J 1 base; nucleotides not matched to a gene: 15. The CDR3 runs to 18 residues. Germline-derived CDR1 and CDR2 are SGHRS and YFSETQ. CDR3 sequence reads: CASSLFSATSGVSYEQYF. The CDR3 DNA follows: TGCGCCAGCAGCTTATTTTCGGCAACCAGCGGGGTTTCCTACGAGCAGTACTTC.

V gene TRBV6-1 combines with J gene TRBJ2-3; TRBD2 agrees at 7 bases. Looked up from germline, CDR1 is MNHNS and CDR2 is SASEGT. Losses at the gene ends were 1 base for V and 1 base for J; bases not matched to a gene: 8. The CDR3 is 17 amino acids. The CDR3 sequence is CASSEGERGDRTDTQYF. As DNA, the CDR3 is TGTGCCAGCAGTGAAGGAGAGCGGGGCGATCGCACAGATACGCAGTATTTT.

The chain joins TRBV5-5 to TRBJ1-6; D not resolved. This CDR3 is built from 14 residues. The germline V gene has CDR1 SGHKS and CDR2 YYEKEE (reference sequence). Trimming stripped 0 bases from V and 5 bases from J, with 6 bases between. The CDR3 protein is CASSLAQDNSPLHF. CDR3 sequence (DNA): TGTGCCAGCAGCTTGGCGCAGGATAATTCACCCCTCCACTTT.

The chain carries TRBV9 and TRBJ2-3, with D hard to call. Germline V gives CDR1 SGDLS, CDR2 YYNGEE. V shed 3 bases and J shed 2 bases, with 7 bases lying between them. This CDR3 is built from 13 residues. The CDR3 coding sequence is TGTGCCAGCAGCGGCGTTGACACAGATACGCAGTATTTT. Translation: CASSGVDTDTQYF.

The rearrangement uses TRBV1 and TRBJ1-3; TRBD1 reflects the table's D call only, with no check against the DNA. TRBV1 is an annotated pseudogene. CDR3 size: 15 residues. This chain's CDR3 is CTSSQDRGSGNTIYF. The CDR3 DNA follows: TGCACCAGCAGCCAAGACAGGGGCTCTGGAAACACCATATATTTT.

The J gene is TRBJ1-2, the V gene TRBV5-4, with TRBD1 matching 7 bases. CDR1 and CDR2 from the germline V gene are SGHNT and YYREEE (reference sequence). The CDR3 totals 13 residues. V shed 4 bases and J 5 bases; nucleotides not matched to a gene: 5. DNA of the CDR3: TGTGCCAGCAGCCCAGGGACAGTTTATGGCTACACCTTC. Translated, it gives CASSPGTVYGYTF.

This sequence joins TRBV6-6 and TRBJ2-1, with 8 bases aligning to TRBD1. Germline assignment: CDR1 MNHNY and CDR2 SVGAGI (reference sequence). There are 15 residues in the CDR3. Trimming took 0 bases from V and 8 from J; bases not matched to a gene: 6. CDR3 amino acids: CASSYSGTGGDEQFF. In DNA form, the CDR3 reads TGTGCCAGCAGTTACTCCGGGACAGGAGGGGATGAGCAGTTCTTC.

The genes are TRBV21-1 and TRBJ2-7; the table's D gene call, TRBD1, was not cross checked with the DNA. TRBV21-1 represents a pseudogene. This CDR3 contains 16 residues. The CDR3 nucleotides are TGTGCCAGCAGCAGGGGACAGGGGGAAAGATCCTACGAGCAGTACTTC. Translated, it gives CASSRGQGERSYEQYF.

This chain connects TRBV19 to TRBJ1-2; 9 nucleotides line up with TRBD1. CDR1 and CDR2 from the germline V gene are LNHDA and SQIVND (reference sequence). The CDR3 contains 14 residues. Losses at the gene ends were 3 bases for V and 8 bases for J; bases not matched to a gene: 7. The CDR3 is CASSISRQGGGYTF. CDR3 DNA sequence: TGTGCCAGTAGTATCTCGAGACAGGGGGGCGGCTACACCTTC. The variable domain in full, with the rest retrieved from reference TRBV19 and TRBJ1-2, is DGGITQSPKYLFRKEGQNVTLSCEQNLNHDAMYWYRQDPGQGLRLIYYSQIVNDFQKGDIAEGYSVSREKKESFPLTVTSAQKNPTAFYLCASSISRQGGGYTFGSGTRLTVV.

The chain uses TRBV19 and TRBJ1-5; D not resolved. Per germline, CDR1 LNHDA and CDR2 SQIVND (reference sequence). V was cut by 3 bases and J by 9 bases, with 12 bases left in between. The CDR3 is 13 residues long. CDR3 bases: TGTGCCAGTAGTATCGGCACGCCGGGGCCCCAGCATTTT. Translated: CASSIGTPGPQHF.

CDR3: CASSLRLAGETGELFF. CDR3 nucleotide sequence: TGCGCCAGCAGCCTCCGACTAGCGGGGGAAACCGGGGAGCTGTTTTTT. The gene calls are TRBV5-1 and TRBJ2-2; 12 bases align to TRBD2. The trim removed 4 bases at V and 5 bases at J, leaving 6 bases unmatched. CDR1 SGHRS and CDR2 YFSETQ come from the germline V gene. The length of the CDR3 is 16 residues.